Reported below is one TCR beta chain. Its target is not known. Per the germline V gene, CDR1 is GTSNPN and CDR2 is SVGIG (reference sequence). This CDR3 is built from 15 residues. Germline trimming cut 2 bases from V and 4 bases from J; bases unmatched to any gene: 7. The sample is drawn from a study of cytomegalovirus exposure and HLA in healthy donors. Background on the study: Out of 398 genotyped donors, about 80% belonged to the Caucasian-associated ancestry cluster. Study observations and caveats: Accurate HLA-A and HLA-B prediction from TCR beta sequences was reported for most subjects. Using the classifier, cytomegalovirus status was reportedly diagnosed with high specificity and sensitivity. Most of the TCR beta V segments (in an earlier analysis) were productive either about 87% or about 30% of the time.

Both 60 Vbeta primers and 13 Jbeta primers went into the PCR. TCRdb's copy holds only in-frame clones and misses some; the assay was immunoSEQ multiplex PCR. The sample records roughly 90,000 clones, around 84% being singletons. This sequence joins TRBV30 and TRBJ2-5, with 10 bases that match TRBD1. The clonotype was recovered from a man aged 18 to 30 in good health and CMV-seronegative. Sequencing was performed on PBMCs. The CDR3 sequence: CAWSTGQGPPETQYF. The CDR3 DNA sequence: TGTGCCTGGAGTACGGGACAGGGGCCCCCAGAGACCCAGTACTTC. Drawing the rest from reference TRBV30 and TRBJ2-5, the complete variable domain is SQTIHQWPATLVQPVGSPLSLECTVEGTSNPNLYWYRQAAGRGLQLLFYSVGIGQISSEVPQNLSASRPQDRQFILSSKKLLLSDSGFYLCAWSTGQGPPETQYFGPGTRLLVL.